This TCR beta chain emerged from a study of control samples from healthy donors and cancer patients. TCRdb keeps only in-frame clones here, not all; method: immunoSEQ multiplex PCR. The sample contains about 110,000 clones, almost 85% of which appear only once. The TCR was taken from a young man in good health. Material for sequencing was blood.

The chain's CDR3 is CASTGTNTEAFF. The CDR3 bases are TGTGCCAGTACCGGAACGAACACTGAAGCTTTCTTT. This chain links TRBV19 with TRBJ1-1; D is uncertain. Germline lookup yields CDR1 LNHDA and CDR2 SQIVND (reference sequence). CDR3 length: 12 amino acids. The V gene lost 7 bases and the J gene lost 1 base, with 7 bases spanning the gap.